This record covers a single TCR beta chain. This sample is part of a study of cytomegalovirus exposure and HLA in healthy donors. The J segment lost 3 bases and the V segment lost 5 bases, leaving 6 bases of the junction unmatched. From germline, CDR1 is MDHEN and CDR2 SYDVKM. The CDR3 totals 15 residues. The PCR had 60 Vbeta and 13 Jbeta primers. TCRdb's table, derived via immunoSEQ multiplex PCR, lists solely in-frame clones and lacks some. This table holds 110,000 or so clones, less than 80% found once. The chain employs TRBV28 and TRBJ2-7; 11 bases agree with TRBD2. The origin of this receptor is a man aged 30 to 45 in good health and CMV-seronegative. Source material: PBMCs. The CDR3 sequence: CASSAGTSGIYEQYF. The CDR3 DNA reads as TGTGCCAGCAGTGCCGGGACTAGCGGAATCTACGAGCAGTACTTC.